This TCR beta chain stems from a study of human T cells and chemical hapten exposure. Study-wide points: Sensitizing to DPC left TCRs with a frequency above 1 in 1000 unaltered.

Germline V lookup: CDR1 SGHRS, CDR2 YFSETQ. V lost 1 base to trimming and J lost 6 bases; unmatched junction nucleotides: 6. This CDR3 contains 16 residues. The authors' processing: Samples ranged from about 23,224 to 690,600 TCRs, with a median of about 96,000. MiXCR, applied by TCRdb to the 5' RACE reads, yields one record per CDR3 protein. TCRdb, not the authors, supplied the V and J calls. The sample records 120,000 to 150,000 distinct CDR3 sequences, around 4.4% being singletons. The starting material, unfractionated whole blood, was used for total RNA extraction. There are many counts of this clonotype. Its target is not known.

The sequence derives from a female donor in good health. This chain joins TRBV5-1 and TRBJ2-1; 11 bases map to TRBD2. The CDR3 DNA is TGCGCCAGCAGCTTGACCCTAGCGGGGGGATTCAATGAGCAGTTCTTC. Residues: CASSLTLAGGFNEQFF.